This passage covers 8 T cell receptor beta chains from one sample sequenced in a study of Ad26.COV2.S vaccination and SARS-CoV-2 variants. Data came from immunoSEQ multiplex PCR; TCRdb stores just in-frame clones and leaves some out. The sample holds approximately 300,000 clones, around four fifths seen once. Treatment given: roughly 18 received Ad26.COV2.S at low or high dose, single or two shots; roughly 5 received placebo; per-sample allocation not given. Day 63 following the first vaccine or placebo injection was when the samples were taken. Sequencing used peripheral blood, obtained in a trial of Ad26.COV2.S vaccine versus placebo. These receptors were collected from a person aged 18-65 years who received the Ad26.COV2.S COVID-19 vaccine or a placebo.

The rearrangement uses TRBV7-9 and TRBJ2-1; D is undetermined. CDR1 and CDR2 from the germline V gene are SEHNR and FQNEAQ (reference sequence). V lost 2 bases and J 7 bases, leaving 6 bases between the germline ends. The length of the CDR3 is 12 residues. Here the CDR3 reads CASSLQLNEQFF. The CDR3 nucleotides are TGTGCCAGCAGCTTACAATTAAATGAGCAGTTCTTC.

The count of this clone is one. J is TRBJ2-2 and V is TRBV7-9, with D unclear. The V end lost 3 bases, the J end lost 7 bases, and 6 bases lay between the germline ends. CDR1 and CDR2 from the germline V gene are SEHNR and FQNEAQ (reference sequence). CDR3 size: 12 residues. The CDR3 reads CASSFQGGELFF. CDR3 coding DNA: TGTGCCAGCAGCTTTCAAGGCGGGGAGCTGTTTTTT. Based on the CDR3 plus reference TRBV7-9 and TRBJ2-2, the full variable domain is DTGVSQNPRHKITKRGQNVTFRCDPISEHNRLYWYRQTLGQGPEFLTYFQNEAQLEKSRLLSDRFSAERPKGSFSTLEIQRTEQGDSAMYLCASSFQGGELFFGEGSRLTVL.

The CDR3, as DNA: TGTGCCAGCAGCCGGGACGGACCTAATGAAAAACTGTTTTTT. Amino acids: CASSRDGPNEKLFF. The J gene is TRBJ1-4, the V gene TRBV7-2; maybe TRBD1 (5 bases). The CDR3 is 14 residues long. CDR1 and CDR2 from the germline V gene are SGHTA and FQGNSA. The germline V and J ends were trimmed by 5 bases and 3 bases, with 10 bases remaining between them.

This chain connects TRBV3-1 (or the pseudogene TRBV3-2) to TRBJ2-3; D gene ambiguous. CDR1 and CDR2 (germline): LGHDT, YNNKEL (reference sequence). Trimming removed 0 bases from V and 2 bases from J, with 6 bases in between. This CDR3 contains 14 residues. The CDR3 DNA reads as TGTGCCAGCAGCCAAGATAGGATCACAGATACGCAGTATTTT. Encoded protein: CASSQDRITDTQYF.

V is TRBV7-9 and J is TRBJ2-1; D is ambiguous. Germline V lookup: CDR1 SEHNR, CDR2 FQNEAQ (reference sequence). The CDR3 contains 11 residues. Trimming took off 5 bases at V and 9 bases at J, with 8 bases between the two ends. CDR3: CASSLGAEQFF. CDR3 DNA: TGTGCCAGCAGCCTCGGCGCTGAGCAGTTCTTC.

V and J are TRBV13 and TRBJ1-6, with a possible D match to TRBD1 (5 bases). Germline V lookup: CDR1 PRHDT, CDR2 FYEKMQ (reference sequence). CDR3 length: 18 residues. Trimming shortened V by 2 bases and J by 6 bases, and 20 bases separated the two germline ends. CDR3 in DNA: TGTGCCAGCAGCTTATCTCGATCGGTCAGGGTTGGTAATTCACCCCTCCACTTT. It yields the protein CASSLSRSVRVGNSPLHF.

As for this clone: The same CDR3 also results from other DNA sequences found in this sample. The CDR3 sequence: CASSPSGGSTDTQYF. The CDR3 DNA is TGCGCCAGCAGCCCTTCGGGGGGGAGCACAGATACGCAGTATTTT. The chain employs TRBV5-1 and TRBJ2-3; 8 positions match TRBD2. Germline lookup yields CDR1 SGHRS and CDR2 YFSETQ. The CDR3 is 15 residues long. Losses at the gene ends were 4 bases for V and 0 bases for J; bases not matched to a gene: 4.

The V gene is TRBV2, the J gene TRBJ2-7; maybe TRBD1 (6 bases). This CDR3 is built from 14 residues. Germline loops: CDR1 SNHLY, CDR2 FYNNEI. Trimming removed 2 bases at V and 3 bases at J, with 11 bases between. CDR3 DNA sequence: TGTGCCAGCAGTGAAATGACAGGAGGCTACGAGCAGTACTTC. Residues: CASSEMTGGYEQYF.